Presented here are 4 T cell receptor beta chains from one specimen sequenced in a study of monozygotic twins with inflammatory bowel disease. TCRdb derives one entry per CDR3 protein from the 5' RACE reads, leaving out DNA. The sample has more than 350,000 distinct CDR3 sequences. Sequences were obtained from blood. Receptor source: a human donor with ulcerative colitis or Crohn's disease, or a healthy co-twin of an affected twin (not recorded which).

This chain joins TRBV7-2 and TRBJ1-5; TCRdb's assignment of TRBD1 cannot be checked, as there is no DNA. Looked up from germline, CDR1 is SGHTA and CDR2 is FQGNSA. The CDR3 has 14 residues. CDR3 in amino acids: CASSRAQGNQPQHF.

The CDR3 loop reads CAWSQQGTSTDTQYF. The rearrangement joins TRBV30 to TRBJ2-3; there is no DNA to check the TCRdb D call of TRBD1. Germline CDR1 and CDR2: GTSNPN and SVGIG (reference sequence). This CDR3 has 15 amino acids.

The V gene is TRBV20-1, the J gene TRBJ2-3; as DNA is missing, the TRBD2 call by TCRdb cannot be tested. Germline V gives CDR1 DFQATT, CDR2 SNEGSKA (reference sequence). The CDR3 is 13 amino acids. The CDR3: CSARPEDTDTQYF.

The rearrangement links TRBV3-1 to TRBJ2-1. Per germline, CDR1 LGHDT and CDR2 YNNKEL (reference sequence). CDR3 length equals 13 residues. CDR3 region: CASSLGLLDEQFF.